This is a list of T cell receptor beta chains from one sample in a study of T cell changes during pregnancy in multiple sclerosis. Profiled with immunoSEQ multiplex PCR; TCRdb holds only in-frame clones, not every one. The table includes about 40,000 clones, roughly 92% detected once. This specimen was CD4+ T cells from peripheral blood mononuclear cells, taken before pregnancy. These receptor sequences come from a female donor with multiple sclerosis, enrolled in a pregnancy study. The CDR3 runs from the conserved cysteine through the conserved F or W. The D gene is left open where the match is weak. Size tells how often a clone was seen (once, few, many) or the class of an expanded clone, and some rows leave it out.

D | J | V | size | CDR3 | DNA
. | TRBJ2-5 | TRBV30 | . | CAWSRPAQETQYF | TGTGCCTGGAGTAGGCCAGCGCAAGAGACCCAGTACTTC
TRBD2 | TRBJ2-2 | TRBV15 | . | CATSRVTGGSELFF | TGTGCCACCAGCAGAGTCACGGGGGGTTCGGAGCTGTTTTTT
. | TRBJ1-4 | TRBV2 | . | CASSGGPGLRNEKLFF | TGTGCCAGCAGTGGAGGTCCCGGGTTACGGAATGAAAAACTGTTTTTT
. | TRBJ1-4 | TRBV7-9 | . | CASSLLTAQVEKLFF | TGTGCCAGCAGCCTGTTGACAGCCCAAGTGGAAAAACTGTTTTTT
TRBD2 | TRBJ2-1 | TRBV28 | . | CASSTLAGGYNEQFF | TGTGCCAGCAGTACACTAGCGGGAGGGTACAATGAGCAGTTCTTC
TRBD2 | TRBJ2-1 | TRBV15 | . | CATSSPREGPYNEQFF | TGTGCCACCAGCAGCCCCCGGGAGGGCCCCTACAATGAGCAGTTCTTC
TRBD2 | TRBJ2-1 | TRBV2 | few | CASMGGLAFDEQFF | TGTGCCAGCATGGGCGGACTAGCTTTCGATGAGCAGTTCTTC
. | TRBJ1-1 | TRBV5-1 | . | CASNLGPGPGTEAFF | TGCGCCAGCAACTTGGGACCTGGGCCTGGCACTGAAGCTTTCTTT
. | TRBJ1-1 | TRBV6-1 | . | CATKLGQSNTEAFF | TGTGCCACCAAATTGGGGCAGAGTAACACTGAAGCTTTCTTT
. | TRBJ2-1 | TRBV9 | . | CASSVVGRTSYNEQFF | TGTGCCAGCAGCGTAGTGGGCAGAACCTCCTACAATGAGCAGTTCTTC
TRBD2 | TRBJ2-3 | TRBV5-4 | few | CASSGLAGRLTDTQYF | TGTGCCAGCAGCGGTCTAGCGGGACGCCTCACAGATACGCAGTATTTT
. | TRBJ1-4 | TRBV2 | . | CASSEGGQPREKLFF | TGTGCCAGCAGTGAAGGTGGCCAGCCGAGGGAAAAACTGTTTTTT
. | TRBJ2-1 | TRBV9 | once | CASSVGVIGAYNEQFF | TGTGCCAGCAGCGTAGGGGTCATAGGGGCCTACAATGAGCAGTTCTTC
. | TRBJ1-1 | TRBV19 | once | CASSSPQGGEPEAFF | TGTGCCAGTAGTTCGCCCCAGGGAGGGGAACCTGAAGCTTTCTTT
. | TRBJ2-7 | TRBV4-1 | . | CASSHPGTHLPHEQYF | TGCGCCAGCAGCCATCCCGGGACTCACCTCCCCCACGAGCAGTACTTC
TRBD1 | TRBJ2-2 | TRBV7-2 | . | CASRGSGTGELFF | TGTGCTTCCAGGGGGAGTGGTACCGGGGAGCTGTTTTTT
TRBD2 | TRBJ2-1 | TRBV5-1 | . | CASSPGLAGTYNEQFF | TGCGCCAGCAGCCCCGGACTAGCGGGAACCTACAATGAGCAGTTCTTC
. | TRBJ1-2 | TRBV15 | . | CATSRVREYGYTF | TGTGCCACCAGCAGAGTACGCGAATATGGCTACACCTTC
. | TRBJ2-3 | TRBV19 | once | CASSISAGSTDTQYF | TGTGCCAGTAGTATTTCGGCAGGTAGCACAGATACGCAGTATTTT
. | TRBJ2-1 | TRBV5-1 | . | CASSPDTQDEQFF | TGCGCCAGCAGCCCGGACACGCAGGATGAGCAGTTCTTC
. | TRBJ1-1 | TRBV6-5 | . | CASSYYRETEAFF | TGTGCCAGCAGTTACTACAGGGAAACTGAAGCTTTCTTT
TRBD2 | TRBJ2-5 | TRBV9 | . | CASSELAGGGETQYF | TGTGCCAGCAGCGAACTAGCGGGAGGCGGAGAGACCCAGTACTTC
. | TRBJ2-1 | TRBV4-1 | . | CASSQVDLGISYNEQFF | TGCGCCAGCAGCCAAGTGGATCTAGGAATCTCCTACAATGAGCAGTTCTTC
TRBD1 | TRBJ2-2 | TRBV11-2 | . | CASSLLAGGFPGELFF | TGTGCCAGCAGCTTATTAGCAGGGGGCTTCCCCGGGGAGCTGTTTTTT
. | TRBJ1-3 | TRBV2 | . | CASRTAGAGNTIYF | TGTGCCAGCAGGACCGCAGGCGCTGGAAACACCATATATTTT
. | TRBJ1-2 | TRBV14 | once | CASSPQMRGYGYTF | TGTGCCAGCAGCCCCCAAATGCGGGGTTATGGCTACACCTTC
. | TRBJ2-3 | TRBV6-4 | . | CASRYLAQSDTQYF | TGTGCCAGCAGATATCTAGCACAATCAGATACGCAGTATTTT
. | TRBJ1-3 | TRBV7-9 | . | CASSLALDSHPIF | TGTGCCAGCAGCTTAGCTTTAGACAGCCACCCGATCTTT
TRBD1 | TRBJ1-1 | TRBV18 | few | CASSPNRGDLNTEAFF | TGTGCCAGCTCACCTAACAGGGGGGATCTGAACACTGAAGCTTTCTTT
. | TRBJ2-1 | TRBV7-9 | once | CASSPGNSLGNEQFF | TGTGCCAGCAGCCCAGGGAATAGCCTTGGGAATGAGCAGTTCTTC
TRBD2 | TRBJ2-7 | TRBV28 | . | CASSPSELRLAGSYEQYF | TGTGCCAGCAGTCCTTCGGAATTAAGACTAGCGGGCTCCTACGAGCAGTACTTC
. | TRBJ2-3 | TRBV6-1 | . | CASRGWGLPEDTQYF | TGTGCCAGCAGGGGGTGGGGGCTCCCCGAAGATACGCAGTATTTT
TRBD1 | TRBJ2-5 | TRBV5-6 | . | CASRGDRGETQYF | TGTGCCAGCAGAGGCGACAGGGGGGAGACCCAGTACTTC
TRBD1 | TRBJ2-7 | TRBV19 | once | CASGTGDPYEQYF | TGTGCCAGTGGGACAGGGGACCCCTACGAGCAGTACTTC
. | TRBJ2-7 | TRBV11-2 | . | CASSLRARLPYEQYF | TGTGCCAGCAGCTTGAGGGCGCGGTTGCCCTACGAGCAGTACTTC
. | TRBJ1-5 | TRBV28 | . | CASSFLQDNQPQHF | TGTGCCAGCAGTTTTTTACAGGACAATCAGCCCCAGCATTTT
. | TRBJ1-2 | TRBV10-3 | few | CAISEAGPYGYTF | TGTGCCATCAGTGAAGCGGGTCCCTATGGCTACACCTTC
. | TRBJ2-7 | TRBV28 | . | CASSLASARLSYEQYF | TGTGCCAGCAGTTTAGCTTCCGCCAGGCTATCCTACGAGCAGTACTTC
. | TRBJ2-1 | TRBV19 | . | CASSIMAEQFF | TGTGCCAGTAGTATTATGGCTGAGCAGTTCTTC
TRBD1 | TRBJ1-5 | TRBV27 | . | CASRLGTGDNQPQHF | TGTGCCAGCCGACTGGGGACAGGGGATAATCAGCCCCAGCATTTT